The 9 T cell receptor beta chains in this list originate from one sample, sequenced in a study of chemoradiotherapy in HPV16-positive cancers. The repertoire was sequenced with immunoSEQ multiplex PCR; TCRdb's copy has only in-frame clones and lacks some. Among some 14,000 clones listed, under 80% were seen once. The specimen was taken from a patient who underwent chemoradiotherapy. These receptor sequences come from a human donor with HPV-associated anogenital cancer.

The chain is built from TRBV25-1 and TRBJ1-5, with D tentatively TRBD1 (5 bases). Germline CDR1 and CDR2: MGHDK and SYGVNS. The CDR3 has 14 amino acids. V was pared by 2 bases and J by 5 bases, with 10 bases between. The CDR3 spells CASSETDSYQPQHF. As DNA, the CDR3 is TGTGCCAGCAGTGAAACCGACAGCTATCAGCCCCAGCATTTT.

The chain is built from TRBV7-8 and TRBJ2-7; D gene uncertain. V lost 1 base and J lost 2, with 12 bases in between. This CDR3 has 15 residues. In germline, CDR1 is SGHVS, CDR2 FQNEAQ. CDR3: CASSLVSSATYEQYF. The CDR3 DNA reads TGTGCCAGCAGCTTAGTCAGCTCAGCAACCTACGAGCAGTACTTC.

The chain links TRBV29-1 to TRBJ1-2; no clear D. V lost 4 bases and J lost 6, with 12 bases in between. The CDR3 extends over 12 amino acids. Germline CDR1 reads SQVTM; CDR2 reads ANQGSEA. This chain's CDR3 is CSVVSRVDGYTF. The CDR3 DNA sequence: TGCAGCGTTGTGAGTAGGGTTGATGGCTACACCTTC.

CDR3 DNA sequence: TGTGCCAGTAGATATAATCGGGGGAACACTGAAGCTTTCTTT. Protein product: CASRYNRGNTEAFF. This sequence joins TRBV19 and TRBJ1-1; D call uncertain. Germline V CDR1 and CDR2: LNHDA, SQIVND (reference sequence). Trimming removed 6 bases at V and 1 base at J, with 12 bases between. The CDR3 has 14 residues.

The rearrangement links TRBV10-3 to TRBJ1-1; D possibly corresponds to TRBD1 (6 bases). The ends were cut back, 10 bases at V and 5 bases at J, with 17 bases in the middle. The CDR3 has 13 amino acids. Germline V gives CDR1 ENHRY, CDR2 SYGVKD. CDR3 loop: CASWGGPRTEAFF. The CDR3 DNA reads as TGTGCCAGTTGGGGGGGGCCGAGAACTGAAGCTTTCTTT.

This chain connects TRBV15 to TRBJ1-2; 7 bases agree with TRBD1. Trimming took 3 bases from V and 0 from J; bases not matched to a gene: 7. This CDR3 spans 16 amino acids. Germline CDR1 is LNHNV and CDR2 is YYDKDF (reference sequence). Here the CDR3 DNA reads TGTGCCACCAGCAGGTACAGGGGAGCTACTAACTATGGCTACACCTTC. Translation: CATSRYRGATNYGYTF.

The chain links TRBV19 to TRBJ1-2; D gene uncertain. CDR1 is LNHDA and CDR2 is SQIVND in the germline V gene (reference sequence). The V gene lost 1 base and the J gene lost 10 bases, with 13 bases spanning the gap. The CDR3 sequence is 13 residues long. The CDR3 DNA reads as TGTGCCAGTAGTATAGGCGCGCGGCGTGACTACACCTTC. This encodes CASSIGARRDYTF.

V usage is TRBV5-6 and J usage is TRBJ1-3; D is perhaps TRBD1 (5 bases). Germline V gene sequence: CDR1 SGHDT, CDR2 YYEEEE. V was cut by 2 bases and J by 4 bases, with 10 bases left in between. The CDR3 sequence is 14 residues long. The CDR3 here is CASSFPGPGNTIYF. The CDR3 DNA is TGTGCCAGCAGCTTTCCGGGACCGGGAAACACCATATATTTT.

CDR3 DNA: TGTGCCAGCAGCTTAAAGACTAGCGGGACCCGCGGGCAGTTCTTC. This codes for CASSLKTSGTRGQFF. This chain joins TRBV13 and TRBJ2-1; 11 bases agree with TRBD2. This CDR3 spans 15 amino acids. CDR1 is PRHDT, CDR2 FYEKMQ, per germline (reference sequence). V was pared by 2 bases and J by 12 bases, with 9 bases of the junction left unmatched.